These T cell receptor beta chains were read from a single sample in a study of CD8 T cells in ankylosing spondylitis. TCRdb analysed the 5' RACE reads with MiXCR anew, one entry per CDR3 protein. The table records under 550,000 distinct CDR3 sequences, more than 25% of them present only once. The sample comprised blood, either unsorted or a sorted T cell fraction (not recorded which). Receptors were obtained from a male donor with ankylosing spondylitis. Each CDR3 is given with its conserved first and last residue. Fields, in order: J gene, V gene, D gene, clone size, CDR3 protein, CDR3 DNA. D genes are given only for firm matches. Rows may omit the clone size; those that give it use once, few, many or a size class.

>TRBJ1-4|TRBV5-1|-|many
CASSLVTPGLGEKLFF
TGCGCCAGCAGCTTGGTAACGCCAGGGCTGGGGGAAAAACTGTTTTTT
>TRBJ2-5|TRBV5-1|TRBD2|few
CASSLAGLERTETQYF
TGCGCCAGCAGCTTGGCCGGACTAGAAAGAACCGAGACCCAGTACTTC
>TRBJ1-5|TRBV5-1|-|-
CASSLEPHSNQPQHF
TGCGCCAGCAGCTTGGAGCCTCATAGCAATCAGCCCCAGCATTTT
>TRBJ1-1|TRBV20-1|-|-
CSARPGLTNTEAFF
TGCAGTGCTCGACCGGGACTAACGAACACTGAAGCTTTCTTT
>TRBJ1-4|TRBV7-9|TRBD1|-
CASSKGQPNEKLFF
TGTGCCAGCAGCAAGGGACAGCCTAATGAAAAACTGTTTTTT
>TRBJ1-2|TRBV18|-|-
CASSPGGSLYGYTF
TGTGCCAGCTCACCAGGTGGAAGCCTATATGGCTACACCTTC
>TRBJ1-5|TRBV20-1|TRBD1|-
CSAGGQGGDSNQPQHF
TGCAGTGCTGGAGGACAGGGAGGGGATAGCAATCAGCCCCAGCATTTT
>TRBJ2-3|TRBV5-1|TRBD1|few
CASSVQGAADTQYF
TGCGCCAGCAGCGTACAGGGGGCCGCAGATACGCAGTATTTT
>TRBJ1-1|TRBV5-1|-|few
CASSYDGENTEAFF
TGCGCCAGCAGCTATGACGGTGAGAACACTGAAGCTTTCTTT
>TRBJ2-1|TRBV20-1|TRBD2|-
CSAIPLAGARVEQFF
TGCAGTGCTATCCCCCTAGCGGGAGCCCGAGTGGAGCAGTTCTTC
>TRBJ1-5|TRBV27|-|-
CASSTQPGNQPQHF
TGTGCCAGCAGTACCCAGCCGGGCAATCAGCCCCAGCATTTT
>TRBJ2-3|TRBV7-2|TRBD2|few
CASRKLAAGTDTQYF
TGTGCCAGCCGGAAACTAGCGGCCGGCACAGATACGCAGTATTTT
>TRBJ2-6|TRBV29-1|-|few
CSVLSGANVLTF
TGCAGCGTCCTCTCTGGGGCCAACGTCCTGACTTTC
>TRBJ2-7|TRBV9|-|-
CASSVRGDVSSYEQYF
TGTGCCAGCAGCGTGAGGGGTGACGTAAGCTCCTACGAGCAGTACTTC
>TRBJ1-5|TRBV7-9|-|-
CASSFLGVNQPQHF
TGTGCCAGCAGCTTTCTTGGGGTCAATCAGCCCCAGCATTTT
>TRBJ2-2|TRBV29-1|-|-
CSVGRTADTGELFF
TGCAGCGTTGGAAGGACAGCGGACACCGGGGAGCTGTTTTTT
>TRBJ2-1|TRBV20-1|TRBD2|few
CSALQTGTSGFNEQFF
TGCAGTGCTTTACAGACCGGGACTAGCGGATTCAATGAGCAGTTCTTC
>TRBJ1-1|TRBV2|-|-
CASRDGNTEAFF
TGTGCCAGCAGGGACGGTAACACTGAAGCTTTCTTT
>TRBJ2-3|TRBV25-1|-|few
CASSGPSGTDTQYF
TGTGCCAGCAGTGGCCCTAGCGGCACAGATACGCAGTATTTT
>TRBJ2-1|TRBV7-2|TRBD2|-
CASSLAASGFFYNEQFF
TGTGCCAGCAGCTTGGCCGCTAGCGGGTTCTTTTACAATGAGCAGTTCTTC
>TRBJ2-1|TRBV7-8|TRBD2|few
CASSLGGGRGHIGQFF
TGTGCCAGCAGCTTAGGAGGCGGGAGGGGCCATATAGGGCAGTTCTTC
>TRBJ2-6|TRBV24-1|-|few
CATSDGTWSGANVLTF
TGTGCCACCAGTGATGGAACGTGGTCTGGGGCCAACGTCCTGACTTTC
>TRBJ2-1|TRBV20-1|TRBD2|few
CSARDLSGGSYNEQFF
TGCAGTGCTAGAGATTTGTCGGGAGGATCCTACAATGAGCAGTTCTTC
>TRBJ2-3|TRBV15|-|few
CATSRAKLNTQYF
TGTGCCACCAGCAGAGCAAAGCTGAATACGCAGTATTTT
>TRBJ2-3|TRBV7-7|TRBD2|-
CASSFERDRSDTQYF
TGTGCCAGCAGCTTTGAGCGGGATCGGTCAGATACGCAGTATTTT
>TRBJ2-3|TRBV20-1|TRBD1|-
CSAYNPGKGQGLTDTQYF
TGCAGTGCCTATAACCCGGGGAAAGGACAGGGTCTCACAGATACGCAGTATTTT
>TRBJ2-1|TRBV3-1|-|-
CASSDLGNEQFF
TGTGCCAGCAGCGATTTGGGCAATGAGCAGTTCTTC
>TRBJ1-4|TRBV20-1|-|-
CSAAPWQPNEKLFF
TGCAGTGCTGCCCCATGGCAGCCTAATGAAAAACTGTTTTTT
>TRBJ1-1|TRBV20-1|-|-
CSALKGLTDFSATEAFF
TGCAGTGCCTTGAAGGGGCTCACGGATTTCAGTGCCACTGAAGCTTTCTTT
>TRBJ1-6|TRBV5-5|TRBD1|-
CASSLVTGENSPLHF
TGTGCCAGCAGCTTGGTGACAGGGGAGAATTCACCCCTCCACTTT
>TRBJ2-2|TRBV29-1|-|few
CSVAGKNTGELFF
TGCAGCGTTGCGGGGAAGAACACCGGGGAGCTGTTTTTT
>TRBJ2-3|TRBV12-3/TRBV12-4|TRBD2|-
CASSQREWVDTQYF
TGTGCCAGCAGTCAGCGGGAGTGGGTGGATACGCAGTATTTT
>TRBJ2-4|TRBV20-1|-|-
CSARSLGPTGKNIQYF
TGCAGTGCTAGATCCCTGGGGCCTACAGGGAAAAACATTCAGTACTTC
>TRBJ2-7|TRBV15|TRBD2|-
CATSRDSEGGYEQYF
TGTGCCACCAGCAGGGATTCCGAGGGAGGGTACGAGCAGTACTTC
>TRBJ2-7|TRBV3-1|TRBD2|few
CASSQDYAGVREQYF
TGTGCCAGCAGCCAAGATTATGCGGGAGTCAGGGAGCAGTACTTC
>TRBJ1-1|TRBV29-1|-|-
CSVSKLADTEAFF
TGCAGCGTCTCGAAGTTGGCGGACACTGAAGCTTTCTTT
>TRBJ1-2|TRBV7-9|-|-
CASSLGGHGGYTF
TGTGCCAGCAGCTTAGGGGGACATGGTGGCTACACCTTC
>TRBJ2-1|TRBV7-8|-|-
CASSLEKWEYYYNEQFF
TGTGCCAGCAGCTTAGAGAAGTGGGAGTATTACTACAATGAGCAGTTCTTC
>TRBJ2-1|TRBV11-2|-|few
CASSLESLYNEQFF
TGTGCCAGCAGCTTAGAGTCCCTCTACAATGAGCAGTTCTTC
>TRBJ2-4|TRBV19|TRBD1|once
CASSRQGAAKNIQYF
TGTGCCAGTAGTCGACAGGGGGCAGCCAAAAACATTCAGTACTTC
>TRBJ2-3|TRBV7-2|-|-
CASTMDLGSTDTQYF
TGTGCCAGCACCATGGACTTGGGGAGCACAGATACGCAGTATTTT
>TRBJ1-1|TRBV11-2|-|-
CASSERGEGTEAFF
TGTGCCAGCAGCGAAAGAGGGGAGGGCACTGAAGCTTTCTTT
>TRBJ2-1|TRBV11-2|TRBD2|few
CASSFTGLAGDLLSYNEQFF
TGTGCCAGCAGCTTTACAGGATTAGCGGGAGATTTATTATCCTACAATGAGCAGTTCTTC
>TRBJ1-4|TRBV12-3/TRBV12-4|-|few
CASSPRLNEKLFF
TGTGCCAGCAGCCCGCGTCTTAATGAAAAACTGTTTTTT
>TRBJ2-1|TRBV12-3/TRBV12-4|-|few
CASSPRVPSSYNEQFF
TGTGCCAGCAGCCCTAGGGTCCCGAGCTCCTACAATGAGCAGTTCTTC
>TRBJ2-1|TRBV20-1|-|-
CSARNGISYNEQFF
TGCAGTGCTAGGAATGGGATCTCCTACAATGAGCAGTTCTTC
>TRBJ1-2|TRBV20-1|-|many
CSASGQNYGYTF
TGCAGTGCTAGTGGACAGAACTATGGCTACACCTTC
>TRBJ2-1|TRBV28|-|many
CASSRTDNEQFF
TGTGCCAGCAGTAGGACGGACAATGAGCAGTTCTTC
>TRBJ1-1|TRBV5-1|-|-
CASSLGAAQGEAFF
TGCGCCAGCAGCTTGGGTGCAGCACAGGGTGAAGCTTTCTTT
>TRBJ2-1|TRBV7-9|-|-
CASSRGSEYYNEQFF
TGTGCCAGCAGCAGGGGTAGCGAGTACTACAATGAGCAGTTCTTC
>TRBJ2-2|TRBV5-1|TRBD2|-
CASSLDPSGRTGELFF
TGCGCCAGCAGCTTGGACCCTAGCGGGAGAACCGGGGAGCTGTTTTTT
>TRBJ1-4|TRBV20-1|-|-
CSARRTREKLFF
TGCAGTGCCCGACGGACACGCGAAAAACTGTTTTTT
>TRBJ2-1|TRBV5-1|TRBD2|-
CASSLDGRANNEQFF
TGCGCCAGCAGCTTGGACGGGAGGGCCAACAATGAGCAGTTCTTC